The entry below describes one T cell receptor (beta chain). This entry belongs to a study of control samples from healthy donors and cancer patients. Only in-frame clones appear in the TCRdb table, and some are missing; sequencing was by immunoSEQ multiplex PCR. Of more than 85,000 clones in the sample, 75% to 95% were seen once. The V end was cut by 0 bases, the J end by 0 bases, with 11 bases between. Germline V gene data show CDR1 as SGHTA and CDR2 as FQGNSA. This CDR3 has 16 amino acids. The receptor was isolated from a human donor in good health. The donor label of this sample is uncertain. Sequenced input: blood. V gene TRBV7-2 combines with J gene TRBJ1-1; weak D call: TRBD1 (6 bases). CDR3 sequence: CASSLAPGHLNTEAFF. The CDR3 nucleotides are TGTGCCAGCAGCTTAGCACCGGGACACCTGAACACTGAAGCTTTCTTT.